These 30 T cell receptor beta chains originate from one sample sequenced in a study of blood T cell repertoires in COVID-19. Sequencing used immunoSEQ multiplex PCR; TCRdb keeps in-frame clones, though not all of them. Counted here are under 300,000 clones, 65% to 90% occurring once; the ten biggest clones make up roughly 15%. Sample: PBMCs or T cells enriched from blood (not recorded which). The receptors originated from a man aged 18-30 years who had recovered from COVID-19.

The gene calls are TRBV19 and TRBJ2-5, with D perhaps TRBD2 (6 bases). CDR1 and CDR2 from the germline V gene are LNHDA and SQIVND (reference sequence). The CDR3 is made up of 15 amino acids. Trimming removed 3 bases at V and 2 bases at J, with 13 bases between. CDR3 DNA: TGTGCCAGTAGTATGGGAGGACTGATACAAGAGACCCAGTACTTC. Protein product: CASSMGGLIQETQYF. Together with reference TRBV19 and TRBJ2-5, the CDR3 gives the full variable domain: DGGITQSPKYLFRKEGQNVTLSCEQNLNHDAMYWYRQDPGQGLRLIYYSQIVNDFQKGDIAEGYSVSREKKESFPLTVTSAQKNPTAFYLCASSMGGLIQETQYFGPGTRLLVL.

This clone was seen only once. This chain links TRBV13 with TRBJ1-5; D unresolved. Looked up from germline, CDR1 is PRHDT and CDR2 is FYEKMQ (reference sequence). The V end lost 5 bases, the J end lost 3 bases, and 8 bases lay between the germline ends. CDR3 length equals 13 residues. The CDR3 DNA is TGTGCCAGCAGCCCCGGGGTCAATCAGCCCCAGCATTTT. Encoded protein: CASSPGVNQPQHF.

The V gene is TRBV5-1, the J gene TRBJ1-4; D is undetermined. The CDR3 has 12 residues. Between the trimmed V and J ends, which lost 6 bases and 8 bases, there was a span of 11 bases. The germline V gene encodes CDR1 SGHRS and CDR2 YFSETQ. CDR3 in amino acids: CASNRGYEKLFF. The CDR3, as DNA: TGCGCCAGCAACCGCGGATACGAAAAACTGTTTTTT.

The chain joins TRBV7-8 to TRBJ2-1, with D unclear. The CDR3 spans 18 residues. Germline CDR1 is SGHVS and CDR2 is FQNEAQ. V lost 5 bases and J lost 4, with 24 bases in between. The CDR3 nucleotides are TGTGCCAGCAGCCAACGACAAAACCCCCTGGTAACGTACAATGAGCAGTTCTTC. Translating gives CASSQRQNPLVTYNEQFF. Full variable domain (outside the CDR3, taken from reference TRBV7-8 and TRBJ2-1): GAGVSQSPRYKVAKRGQDVALRCDPISGHVSLFWYQQALGQGPEFLTYFQNEAQLDKSGLPSDRFFAERPEGSVSTLKIQRTQQEDSAVYLCASSQRQNPLVTYNEQFFGPGTRLTVL.

The chain is built from TRBV3-1 (or the pseudogene TRBV3-2) and TRBJ2-5; TRBD1 aligns across 7 bases. V shed 5 bases and J 5 bases; nucleotides not matched to a gene: 17. This CDR3 region has 17 residues. Germline lookup yields CDR1 LGHDT and CDR2 YNNKEL (reference sequence). The CDR3 bases are TGTGCCAGCAGCTTCACTGAGTTAGGGGGCCCGGGGGAGACCCAGTACTTC. The encoded protein is CASSFTELGGPGETQYF.

This sequence joins TRBV4-2 and TRBJ1-5, with D unresolved. Trimming left V 0 bases short and J 3 bases short, with 12 bases between. The CDR3 spans 16 residues. CDR1 LGHNA and CDR2 YNFKEQ come from the germline V gene. DNA of the CDR3: TGTGCCAGCAGCCAAGAGTCCGGTTATCTCAATCAGCCCCAGCATTTT. It yields the protein CASSQESGYLNQPQHF.

The chain links TRBV3-1 (or the pseudogene TRBV3-2) to TRBJ1-2; 7 positions match TRBD1. The V gene's germline CDR1 is LGHDT and CDR2 YNNKEL (reference sequence). This CDR3 is 15 amino acids long. Germline trimming cut 3 bases from V and 5 bases from J; bases unmatched to any gene: 9. The CDR3 DNA reads TGTGCCAGCAGCCACCAGGGGGTCTTGCGGTATGGCTACACCTTC. It translates to CASSHQGVLRYGYTF.

This sequence joins TRBV19 and TRBJ2-5; D unclear. The CDR3 is 13 residues long. In germline, CDR1 is LNHDA, CDR2 SQIVND (reference sequence). Trimming took off 8 bases at V and 5 bases at J, with 15 bases between the two ends. CDR3 sequence (DNA): TGTGCCAGTGGCGAAGACATAACCGAGACCCAGTACTTC. This gives the protein CASGEDITETQYF.

This clone is termed hyperexpanded. The V gene is TRBV5-6, the J gene TRBJ1-1; D is undetermined. The germline CDR1 and CDR2 sequences are SGHDT and YYEEEE. V dropped 0 bases and J dropped 0 bases, with 6 bases sitting between them. This CDR3 contains 14 residues. Here the CDR3 DNA reads TGTGCCAGCAGCTTGGGCGGCATGAACACTGAAGCTTTCTTT. It is translated as CASSLGGMNTEAFF.

This chain uses TRBV18 with TRBJ2-2; 7 bases map to TRBD2. V was pared by 2 bases and J by 4 bases, with 4 bases of the junction left unmatched. The CDR3 sequence is 15 residues long. The germline gives CDR1 KGHSH, CDR2 LQKENI. The chain's CDR3 is CASSPRPSGTGELFF. For the CDR3, the DNA is TGTGCCAGCTCACCAAGACCTAGCGGCACCGGGGAGCTGTTTTTT. The complete variable domain, with remaining parts taken from reference TRBV18 and TRBJ2-2, reads NAGVMQNPRHLVRRRGQEARLRCSPMKGHSHVYWYRQLPEEGLKFMVYLQKENIIDESGMPKERFSAEFPKEGPSILRIQQVVRGDSAAYFCASSPRPSGTGELFFGEGSRLTVL.

The chain recombines TRBV2 with TRBJ1-2; D uncertain. Germline CDR1 SNHLY, CDR2 FYNNEI. This CDR3 comprises 10 residues. V dropped 8 bases and J dropped 7 bases, with 8 bases sitting between them. This chain's CDR3 is CASAEVGYTF. Here the CDR3 DNA reads TGTGCCAGCGCCGAGGTTGGCTACACCTTC.

This sequence joins TRBV6-1 and TRBJ1-1; D is unclear. V was trimmed by 2 bases and J by 4 bases, leaving 8 bases between them. This CDR3 is built from 13 residues. Germline assignment: CDR1 MNHNS and CDR2 SASEGT. The CDR3 loop reads CASSELGSTEAFF. In DNA, the CDR3 is TGTGCCAGCAGTGAACTGGGGAGCACTGAAGCTTTCTTT.

The chain couples TRBV4-2 to TRBJ2-1; 15 bases are shared with TRBD2. Germline lookup yields CDR1 LGHNA and CDR2 YNFKEQ. The J segment lost 4 bases and the V segment lost 1 base, leaving 8 bases of the junction unmatched. This CDR3 is 19 amino acids long. DNA of the CDR3: TGTGCCAGCAGCCAAGTCTCCGGACTAGCGGGGGGGCGATACAATGAGCAGTTCTTC. Translated: CASSQVSGLAGGRYNEQFF.

This chain uses TRBV19 with TRBJ2-7; 8 bases agree with TRBD2. Trimming removed 4 bases from V and 5 bases from J; junction bases left unmatched: 7. The CDR3 has 14 residues. Germline V CDR1 and CDR2: LNHDA, SQIVND (reference sequence). The CDR3 is CASSKGTRVNEQYF. CDR3 nucleotides: TGTGCCAGTAGTAAAGGGACTAGAGTTAACGAGCAGTACTTC.

The V and J genes are TRBV2 and TRBJ2-3; tentatively, D is TRBD1 (5 bases). V was pared by 2 bases and J by 4 bases, with 7 bases between. In germline, CDR1 is SNHLY, CDR2 FYNNEI. The CDR3 runs to 13 residues. The CDR3 sequence: CASSEQGSDTQYF. The CDR3 coding sequence is TGTGCCAGCAGTGAACAGGGATCAGATACGCAGTATTTT.

The chain carries TRBV3-1 (or the pseudogene TRBV3-2) and TRBJ2-1, with 10 bases aligning to TRBD2. The CDR3 covers 16 residues. The germline V gene has CDR1 LGHDT and CDR2 YNNKEL (reference sequence). V lost 5 bases, J lost 5 bases, and 9 bases stayed unmatched. CDR3 region: CASSSYSGGYDNEQFF. The CDR3 coding sequence is TGTGCCAGCAGCTCATATAGCGGGGGGTATGACAATGAGCAGTTCTTC.

This chain connects TRBV5-1 to TRBJ2-3; 10 positions agree with TRBD2. The length of the CDR3 is 18 residues. The V gene's germline CDR1 is SGHRS and CDR2 YFSETQ. After removal of 0 bases from V and 6 bases from J, the junction contained 13 bases not matched to a gene. DNA of the CDR3: TGCGCCAGCAGCTTGGCCGGGACTAGCGCGGGACTCGGGGATACGCAGTATTTT. The encoded protein is CASSLAGTSAGLGDTQYF.

The chain has TRBV5-1 and TRBJ2-2; 10 bases align to TRBD1. Germline V CDR1 and CDR2: SGHRS, YFSETQ. J was trimmed by 4 bases and V by 4 bases; bases with no gene match: 7. There are 16 residues in the CDR3. This CDR3 is CASSLGQGVITGELFF. CDR3 bases: TGCGCCAGCAGCCTCGGACAGGGGGTTATCACCGGGGAGCTGTTTTTT.

The CDR3 sequence is CASSDTGQFYNSPLHF. DNA of the CDR3: TGTGCCAGCAGCGATACGGGACAGTTTTATAATTCACCCCTCCACTTT. The V gene is TRBV27, the J gene TRBJ1-6; 7 positions agree with TRBD1. From germline, CDR1 is MNHEY and CDR2 SMNVEV (reference sequence). The CDR3 length is 16 residues. The J segment lost 4 bases and the V segment lost 6 bases, leaving 9 bases of the junction unmatched.

The chain uses TRBV10-3 and TRBJ1-4; the D gene is possibly TRBD1 (5 bases). This CDR3 region has 16 residues. Trimming shortened V by 0 bases and J by 7 bases, and 15 bases separated the two germline ends. Germline V CDR1 and CDR2: ENHRY, SYGVKD. The CDR3 nucleotides are TGTGCCATCAGTGAGTCGACTCGGGGGGGAGGTGAAAAACTGTTTTTT. Its translation: CAISESTRGGGEKLFF.

The V call is TRBV2, the J call TRBJ2-5, with D tentatively TRBD1 (5 bases). Germline assignment: CDR1 SNHLY and CDR2 FYNNEI. This CDR3 is built from 15 residues. V was trimmed by 8 bases and J by 4 bases, leaving 20 bases between them. The DNA for the CDR3 is TGTGCCAGCGACCAGGGCGGTCTTAGGGTAGAGACCCAGTACTTC. Residues: CASDQGGLRVETQYF.

The chain has TRBV5-1 and TRBJ2-3, with 13 bases fitting TRBD2. Germline V CDR1 and CDR2: SGHRS, YFSETQ. The CDR3 length is 16 residues. V was pared by 5 bases and J by 2 bases, with 5 bases of the junction left unmatched. CDR3 coding DNA: TGCGCCAGCAGGCGGACTAGCGGGGGCCCCACAGATACGCAGTATTTT. It specifies CASRRTSGGPTDTQYF.

The chain joins TRBV5-1 to TRBJ2-2, with 13 bases lining up with TRBD2. The germline gives CDR1 SGHRS, CDR2 YFSETQ. This CDR3 comprises 18 residues. The V gene end was trimmed by 0 bases and the J gene end by 4 bases; junction bases not matched to a gene: 6. CDR3 region: CASSLAGGTSGATGELFF. The CDR3, as DNA: TGCGCCAGCAGCTTGGCCGGAGGGACTAGCGGGGCCACCGGGGAGCTGTTTTTT.

For the CDR3, the DNA is TGTGCCAGCAGCTTTGCGATGAACACTGAAGCTTTCTTT. Its translation is CASSFAMNTEAFF. The chain is built from TRBV9 and TRBJ1-1; D gene ambiguous. The CDR3 has 13 amino acids. CDR1 is SGDLS and CDR2 is YYNGEE in the germline V gene. V dropped 4 bases and J dropped 0 bases, with 7 bases sitting between them.

This chain uses TRBV15 with TRBJ2-5, with TRBD1 identical over 7 bases. Looked up from germline, CDR1 is LNHNV and CDR2 is YYDKDF (reference sequence). The ends lost 6 bases at V and 2 bases at J; junction bases unmatched: 9. The length of the CDR3 is 15 residues. The CDR3: CATSTRDSLQETQYF. The CDR3 bases are TGTGCCACCAGTACCCGGGACAGCCTACAAGAGACCCAGTACTTC.

The chain joins TRBV7-9 to TRBJ2-5; D call uncertain. Trimming took off 3 bases at V and 2 bases at J, with 13 bases between the two ends. Germline-derived CDR1 and CDR2 are SEHNR and FQNEAQ (reference sequence). The CDR3 has 15 amino acids. CDR3 bases: TGTGCCAGCAGCTTGCGCGGCGAGATACAAGAGACCCAGTACTTC. It specifies CASSLRGEIQETQYF.

The genes are TRBV7-9 and TRBJ1-1; TRBD1 aligns across 8 bases. This CDR3 is 15 amino acids long. J lost 4 bases, V lost 5 bases, and 9 bases had no gene match. Germline CDR1 reads SEHNR; CDR2 reads FQNEAQ (reference sequence). In nucleotides, the CDR3 is TGTGCCAGCAGCCCCCGACAGGGGCGTAGCACTGAAGCTTTCTTT. The encoded protein is CASSPRQGRSTEAFF.

This sequence joins TRBV18 and TRBJ2-7, with 12 bases lining up with TRBD2. From germline, CDR1 is KGHSH and CDR2 LQKENI. The junction had 5 bases not matched to a gene; V was cut back by 3 bases and J by 5 bases. The CDR3 contains 15 residues. CDR3 sequence: CASSPLAGGPNEQYF. The CDR3 nucleotides read TGTGCCAGCTCACCGCTAGCGGGAGGGCCTAACGAGCAGTACTTC.

V is TRBV15 and J is TRBJ1-4, with D possibly TRBD1 on 6 matching bases. Germline lookup yields CDR1 LNHNV and CDR2 YYDKDF (reference sequence). V lost 8 bases and J lost 8, with 21 bases in between. The CDR3 covers 15 residues. CDR3 sequence: CATLDHQGLHEKLFF. The CDR3 coding sequence is TGTGCCACCCTTGACCACCAGGGGCTGCACGAAAAACTGTTTTTT. Drawing the rest from reference TRBV15 and TRBJ1-4, the complete variable domain is DAMVIQNPRYQVTQFGKPVTLSCSQTLNHNVMYWYQQKSSQAPKLLFHYYDKDFNNEADTPDNFQSRRPNTSFCFLDIRSPGLGDTAMYLCATLDHQGLHEKLFFGSGTQLSVL.

V is TRBV28 and J is TRBJ2-5; 10 bases agree with TRBD1. From germline, CDR1 is MDHEN and CDR2 SYDVKM. With V trimmed by 3 bases and J by 5 bases, 9 bases remained unmatched. The CDR3 consists of 16 residues. Written as DNA, the CDR3 is TGTGCCAGCAGTTTCGACGCGGGACAGGGGTGGGAGACCCAGTACTTC. Translating gives CASSFDAGQGWETQYF. Based on the CDR3 plus reference TRBV28 and TRBJ2-5, the full variable domain is DVKVTQSSRYLVKRTGEKVFLECVQDMDHENMFWYRQDPGLGLRLIYFSYDVKMKEKGDIPEGYSVSREKKERFSLILESASTNQTSMYLCASSFDAGQGWETQYFGPGTRLLVL.